One T cell receptor (beta chain) is described in this entry. Its matching antigen is unknown. This sample is part of a study of regulatory T cells in long-lasting Graves disease. Looked up from germline, CDR1 is MGHDK and CDR2 is SYGVNS. V lost 8 bases and J 4 bases, leaving 14 bases between the germline ends. This CDR3 has 13 amino acids. This sample's time point: newly diagnosed GD, antithyroid drugs for less than 3 months. The TCR library was made from RNA that had been extracted from PBMCs in TRIzol. The study, taken as a whole, reports: Persistent Graves' patients possessed reduced TCR diversity relative to recently diagnosed ones.

Libraries of TCR beta came from iRepertoire HTBI primers plus Arm-PCR of CDR3 regions. TCRdb re-analysed the multiplex PCR reads in MiXCR, keeping a single row per CDR3 protein. The table includes around 480,000 distinct CDR3 sequences, roughly 15% detected once. These data are also associated with another study on T cells in Graves' hyperthyroidism and ophthalmopathy.

The sequence came from a woman aged 40 to 65 with Graves disease. The specimen comprised peripheral blood mononuclear cells (PBMCs), sampled at new diagnosis, from a patient treated with antithyroid drugs. The gene calls are TRBV25-1 and TRBJ1-2; tentatively, D is TRBD1 (6 bases). This chain's CDR3 is CASWGARGYGYTF. The CDR3 region has the DNA TGTGCCAGCTGGGGGGCCAGGGGCTATGGCTACACCTTC.